These 9 T cell receptor beta chains share one sample of origin, sequenced in a study of blood T cell repertoires in COVID-19. Profiling relied on immunoSEQ multiplex PCR, and the TCRdb table lists in-frame clones only, not all of them. Of about 240,000 clones listed, over 90% are singletons. Sequencing was carried out using peripheral blood. The receptors originated from a man under 40 with COVID-19, enrolled during active disease.

V gene TRBV9 combines with J gene TRBJ2-3; D remains ambiguous. This CDR3 is built from 15 residues. Trimming removed 0 bases from V and 2 bases from J, with 10 bases in between. Germline CDR1 and CDR2: SGDLS and YYNGEE. The CDR3 nucleotides read TGTGCCAGCAGCGTAGTGGCCAATCCCACAGATACGCAGTATTTT. Encoded protein: CASSVVANPTDTQYF.

J is TRBJ2-7 and V is TRBV27; possible D gene TRBD1, 6 bases. CDR1 is MNHEY, CDR2 SMNVEV, per germline (reference sequence). The germline V and J ends were trimmed by 6 bases and 6 bases, with 12 bases remaining between them. CDR3 length: 12 residues. DNA for the CDR3: TGTGCCAGCAGCACAGGGATGGGCGAGCAGTACTTC. Protein sequence: CASSTGMGEQYF.

The J gene is TRBJ2-4, the V gene TRBV5-1; D is possibly TRBD2 (6 bases). The CDR3 loop spans 12 amino acids. With 4 bases removed from V and 9 bases from J, the gap between germline ends came to 11 bases. Germline V gives CDR1 SGHRS, CDR2 YFSETQ. Here the CDR3 DNA reads TGCGCCAGCAGCCACCGGAGGGGCATTCAGTACTTC. Translation: CASSHRRGIQYF.

This clone was observed a few times. This chain links TRBV9 with TRBJ1-2; D remains ambiguous. Deletions cut 0 bases from V and 1 base from J, with 13 bases between. Germline V CDR1 and CDR2: SGDLS, YYNGEE. This CDR3 comprises 16 residues. Written as DNA, the CDR3 is TGTGCCAGCAGCGTAGGAGCATCGGGATTTAACTATGGCTACACCTTC. It specifies CASSVGASGFNYGYTF.

This clone was counted only a few times. CDR3 in amino acids: CASSMDSISSPLHF. The CDR3 nucleotides read TGCGCCAGCAGCATGGACAGTATAAGTTCACCCCTCCACTTT. This chain connects TRBV5-1 to TRBJ1-6, with D perhaps TRBD1 (6 bases). The V end was cut by 4 bases, the J end by 9 bases, with 14 bases between. Per germline, CDR1 SGHRS and CDR2 YFSETQ. This CDR3 has 14 amino acids.

This clone was seen more than once but under ten times. The sample contains more than one DNA sequence encoding this CDR3. The chain recombines TRBV6-5 with TRBJ1-1; TRBD1 might be the D (5 bases). The germline V and J ends were trimmed by 2 bases and 1 base, with 5 bases remaining between them. Germline lookup yields CDR1 MNHEY and CDR2 SVGAGI. This CDR3 comprises 13 residues. CDR3 sequence (DNA): TGTGCCAGCAGTTACGACAGGAACACTGAAGCTTTCTTT. This sequence encodes CASSYDRNTEAFF.

This chain connects TRBV6-1 to TRBJ2-1; 9 positions match TRBD1. CDR1 is MNHNS and CDR2 is SASEGT in the germline V gene. The V segment lost 2 bases and the J segment 7 bases; nucleotides outside the gene matches: 9. This CDR3 has 16 residues. The chain's CDR3 is CASSENVGQGWNEQFF. The CDR3 DNA reads as TGTGCCAGCAGTGAAAATGTTGGACAGGGGTGGAATGAGCAGTTCTTC.

The chain carries TRBV14 and TRBJ2-3; D is unresolved. The CDR3 has 14 amino acids. Trimming stripped 4 bases from V and 5 bases from J, with 13 bases between. Germline V gives CDR1 SGHDN, CDR2 FVKESK. The CDR3 is CASSPVVPRDTQYF. Written as DNA, the CDR3 is TGTGCCAGCAGCCCAGTCGTCCCCAGAGATACGCAGTATTTT. Combining the CDR3 with reference TRBV14 and TRBJ2-3 gives the whole variable domain EAGVTQFPSHSVIEKGQTVTLRCDPISGHDNLYWYRRVMGKEIKFLLHFVKESKQDESGMPNNRFLAERTGGTYSTLKVQPAELEDSGVYFCASSPVVPRDTQYFGPGTRLTVL.

V and J are TRBV3-1 (or the pseudogene TRBV3-2) and TRBJ1-2; tentatively, D is TRBD1 (5 bases). CDR1 and CDR2 from the germline V gene are LGHDT and YNNKEL (reference sequence). The CDR3 is 14 residues long. V was pared by 0 bases and J by 6 bases, with 11 bases between. CDR3 loop: CASSQEGRGHGYTF. The CDR3 region has the DNA TGTGCCAGCAGCCAAGAAGGGCGGGGACATGGCTACACCTTC.